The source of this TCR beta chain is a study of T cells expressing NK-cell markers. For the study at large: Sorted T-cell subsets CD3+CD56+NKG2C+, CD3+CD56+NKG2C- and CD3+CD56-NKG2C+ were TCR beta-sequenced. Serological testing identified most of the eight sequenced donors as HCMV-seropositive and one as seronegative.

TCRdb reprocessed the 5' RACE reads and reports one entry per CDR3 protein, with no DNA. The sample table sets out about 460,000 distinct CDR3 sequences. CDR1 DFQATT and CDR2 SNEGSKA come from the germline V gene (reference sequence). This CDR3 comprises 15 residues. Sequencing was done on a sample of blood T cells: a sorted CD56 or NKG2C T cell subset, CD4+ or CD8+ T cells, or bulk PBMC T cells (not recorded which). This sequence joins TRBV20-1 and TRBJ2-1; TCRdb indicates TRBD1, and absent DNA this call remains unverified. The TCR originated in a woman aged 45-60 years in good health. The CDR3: CSARDSGRGGNEQFF.